This TCR beta chain was identified in a study of shared clonotypes between healthy human individuals. The study's findings and limits: Among four donors, approximately 5% of naive CD4 clonotypes were found in common. Non-shared clonotypes were found to have lower generation probabilities than the clonotypes that were shared by all four of the sorted-subset donors.

Per germline, CDR1 MDHEN and CDR2 SYDVKM. The CDR3 runs to 15 residues. Trimming removed 6 bases from V and 4 bases from J; junction bases left unmatched: 5. Execution of the assay was at deep level. Repertoires were generated with immunoSEQ multiplex PCR, while TCRdb's copy carries only in-frame clones and drops some. The sample includes 600,000 to 700,000 clones, about 80% of them seen just once. This clone was found a few times. The antigen is unknown. Only Caucasian adults living in Nashville, Tennessee served as donors. The gene calls are TRBV28 and TRBJ2-6, with 8 bases aligning to TRBD1. The clonotype comes from a woman aged 25 to 39 in good health. The sample comprised memory CD4+ T cells sorted from blood. Subset indicated: CD45RA-negative fraction. CDR3 nucleotide sequence: TGTGCCAGCAGGAGGACAGGGACCGGGGCCAACGTCCTGACTTTC. Amino acid sequence: CASRRTGTGANVLTF.